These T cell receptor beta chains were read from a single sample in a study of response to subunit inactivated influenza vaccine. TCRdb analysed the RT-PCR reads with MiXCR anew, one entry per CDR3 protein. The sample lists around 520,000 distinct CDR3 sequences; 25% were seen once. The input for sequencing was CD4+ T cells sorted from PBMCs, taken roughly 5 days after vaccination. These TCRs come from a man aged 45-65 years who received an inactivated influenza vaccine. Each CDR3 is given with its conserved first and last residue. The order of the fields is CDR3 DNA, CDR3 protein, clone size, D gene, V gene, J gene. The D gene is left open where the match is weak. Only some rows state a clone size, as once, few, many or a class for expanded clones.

TGCAGCGGGTCGACAGGGAGTTTGCATGAGCAGTTCTTC	CSGSTGSLHEQFF	-	TRBD1	TRBV29-1	TRBJ2-1
TGCGCCAGCAGCCCCAGCGGGGTTGGGAATACGCAGTATTTT	CASSPSGVGNTQYF	few	TRBD2	TRBV5-1	TRBJ2-3
TGCGCCAGCAGCTTTGGTGTCGTGACCGAAGGAGAGACCCAGTACTTC	CASSFGVVTEGETQYF	-	-	TRBV5-1	TRBJ2-5
TGTGCCAGCAATGGACAGACCAATCAGCCCCAGCATTTT	CASNGQTNQPQHF	-	-	TRBV6-2/TRBV6-3	TRBJ1-5
TGTGCCACGGCCTGGGGCACCGGGGAGCTGTTTTTT	CATAWGTGELFF	few	-	TRBV6-2/TRBV6-3	TRBJ2-2
TGTGCCACCACGGGGGGCACAGATACGCAGTATTTT	CATTGGTDTQYF	few	-	TRBV15	TRBJ2-3
TGTGCCAGCAGCGTAGGTCCTAGCGGGAGGTACGAGCAGTACTTC	CASSVGPSGRYEQYF	-	TRBD2	TRBV9	TRBJ2-7
TGTGCCAGCACCCCTTTTGGACTAGCGGCAGATACGCAGTATTTT	CASTPFGLAADTQYF	-	TRBD2	TRBV12-3/TRBV12-4	TRBJ2-3
TGCGCCAGCAGCTTGGCGACTCCTTACACAGATACGCAGTATTTT	CASSLATPYTDTQYF	-	-	TRBV5-1	TRBJ2-3
TGCAGCGTCGGCCGGTGGGGTGGCACAGATACGCAGTATTTT	CSVGRWGGTDTQYF	-	-	TRBV29-1	TRBJ2-3
TGTGCCAGCAGCGCTTCCAACCGAGATACGCAGTATTTT	CASSASNRDTQYF	-	-	TRBV7-2	TRBJ2-3
TGTGCCATCAGTGGAAGTGGCGAGACCCAGTACTTC	CAISGSGETQYF	many	-	TRBV10-3	TRBJ2-5
TGTGCCAGCAGCTTTTCGAGGGGATTTGGGACCCAGTACTTC	CASSFSRGFGTQYF	-	-	TRBV7-2	TRBJ2-5
TGTGCCAGCAGTTATCGGAAGGGCGGGATCTCCTATAATTCACCCCTCCACTTT	CASSYRKGGISYNSPLHF	few	-	TRBV6-5	TRBJ1-6
TGCGCCAGCAGCCAAGACAGGGGGACTCAGCCCCAGCATTTT	CASSQDRGTQPQHF	-	TRBD1	TRBV4-3	TRBJ1-5
TGTGCCAGCAGCCAAGATCAGGGGCAGGGCTATGGCTACACCTTC	CASSQDQGQGYGYTF	-	-	TRBV4-2	TRBJ1-2
TGTGCCAGCAGCTTGGACCGGAGGATAGCTGGAAACACCATATATTTT	CASSLDRRIAGNTIYF	-	-	TRBV7-9	TRBJ1-3
TGTGCCAGCAGTGAAGTATCTCGTGGCGAGCAGTACTTC	CASSEVSRGEQYF	few	-	TRBV6-1	TRBJ2-7
TGCAGTGCAACGGACGGGAGCTCCTATAATTCACCCCTCCACTTT	CSATDGSSYNSPLHF	few	-	TRBV20-1	TRBJ1-6
TGTGCCAGCAGTTTAGGGCAGCGACATGAAAAACTGTTTTTT	CASSLGQRHEKLFF	many	-	TRBV12-3/TRBV12-4	TRBJ1-4
TGTGCCAGCAGTTCCGCTTTAGGTGTGCTCTATGGCTACACCTTC	CASSSALGVLYGYTF	few	-	TRBV12-3/TRBV12-4	TRBJ1-2
TGCAGTGCAAGGGATCTTGTCCAAGAGACCCAGTACTTC	CSARDLVQETQYF	few	-	TRBV20-1	TRBJ2-5
TGTGCCAGCAGTCAAAGACCTTCTATCGCGAACACCGGGGAGCTGTTTTTT	CASSQRPSIANTGELFF	-	-	TRBV6-1	TRBJ2-2
TGTGCCAGCAGACCACCCCCAATAGCGGGAGGGGTTTACGAGCAGTACTTC	CASRPPPIAGGVYEQYF	-	TRBD2	TRBV6-2/TRBV6-3	TRBJ2-7
TGCAGTACGGGAGATTCAAATGAGCAGTTCTTC	CSTGDSNEQFF	few	-	TRBV20-1	TRBJ2-1
TGTGCCAGCAGCCGCGGGGGTGGTCCAAGCTACGAGCAGTACTTC	CASSRGGGPSYEQYF	-	TRBD2	TRBV7-2	TRBJ2-7
TGTGCCAGCACTCCTCAGGGGGCTGCCGGGGAGCTGTTTTTT	CASTPQGAAGELFF	few	TRBD1	TRBV12-3/TRBV12-4	TRBJ2-2
TGTGCCAGCAGCCGCATCGATGGGACTCTGAAGCAGTATTTT	CASSRIDGTLKQYF	few	-	TRBV3-1	TRBJ2-3
TGTGCCAGCAGTTCTAGCAGAATCTACAATGAGCAGTTCTTC	CASSSSRIYNEQFF	-	-	TRBV12-3/TRBV12-4	TRBJ2-1
TGCAGTGCTAGAGATTCAGTGGCCACTGAAGCTTTCTTT	CSARDSVATEAFF	-	-	TRBV20-1	TRBJ1-1
TGTGCCAGCAGTTTTCCGGGGGAGACCCAGTACTTC	CASSFPGETQYF	few	-	TRBV12-3/TRBV12-4	TRBJ2-5
TGCGCCAGCAGCCCTCAGATTAGGGACACTGAAGCTTTCTTT	CASSPQIRDTEAFF	-	-	TRBV5-1	TRBJ1-1
TGCAGTGCTAGCGATAGCGGGGGGCTCTACAATGAGCAGTTCTTC	CSASDSGGLYNEQFF	-	TRBD2	TRBV20-1	TRBJ2-1
TGTGCCAGCAGCTTAACAAGACCGGGTCTAGCCCCCCATACGCAGTATTTT	CASSLTRPGLAPHTQYF	few	-	TRBV7-2	TRBJ2-3
TGTGCCAGCAGCCCCGCCAGCGGGAGGTCGTATGAGCAGTTCTTC	CASSPASGRSYEQFF	few	TRBD2	TRBV7-2	TRBJ2-1
TGCGCCAGCAGCTTGGCCCCCTTAGGACAGGACACGACCGTTTTT	CASSLAPLGQDTTVF	many	TRBD1	TRBV5-1	TRBJ2-3
TGTGCCAGTCAACTCTTCGGAATAAACAATGAGCAGTTCTTC	CASQLFGINNEQFF	many	-	TRBV7-8	TRBJ2-1
TGTGCCAGCAGCTTAGCCGCCCCAGGGCGGGGGGGTAAGACCCAGTACTTC	CASSLAAPGRGGKTQYF	once	TRBD2	TRBV7-2	TRBJ2-5
TGTGCCAGCAGCAGCTGGACTAGCGGGAGGGGCGGGGAGCTGTTTTTT	CASSSWTSGRGGELFF	few	TRBD2	TRBV7-2	TRBJ2-2
TGTGCCAGCAGCCAGGGGACAGATACTGAAGCTTTCTTT	CASSQGTDTEAFF	few	TRBD1	TRBV14	TRBJ1-1
TGTGCCAGCACTTATGACCTGGACGGCAGAACCTACGAGCAGTACTTC	CASTYDLDGRTYEQYF	few	-	TRBV6-2/TRBV6-3	TRBJ2-7
TGCGCCAGCAGCCAGGGACTGACTACCTACGAGCAGTACTTC	CASSQGLTTYEQYF	many	-	TRBV5-1	TRBJ2-7
TGCGCCAGCAGCTTGGGTGGGCGGGAGGAGTTCTTC	CASSLGGREEFF	few	TRBD2	TRBV5-1	TRBJ2-1
TGCAGTGCTAGACCCGGGACAGGGTTCAATCAGCCCCAGCATTTT	CSARPGTGFNQPQHF	few	TRBD1	TRBV20-1	TRBJ1-5
TGCAGCGTTGGAGGGGGTTTTGAAAAACTGTTTTTT	CSVGGGFEKLFF	-	-	TRBV29-1	TRBJ1-4
TGCGCCAGCACCCCCGAGGGGGGCTGTACAGATACGCAGTATTTT	CASTPEGGCTDTQYF	few	-	TRBV10-1	TRBJ2-3
TGCGCCAGCAGCCACGGACCCGGATACAATGAGCAGTTCTTC	CASSHGPGYNEQFF	many	-	TRBV4-3	TRBJ2-1
TGTGCCAGCAGCCAAGAAATTAGCCACCACGAGCAGTACTTC	CASSQEISHHEQYF	-	-	TRBV4-2	TRBJ2-7
TGTGCCAGCAGCTTAGGGGGAGCGGGAAGATCGGGCGAGCAGTACTTC	CASSLGGAGRSGEQYF	-	TRBD2	TRBV7-6	TRBJ2-7
TGTGCCAGCAGCTTGGGGGGACTAGCGGATGCCCAAGAGACCCAGTACTTC	CASSLGGLADAQETQYF	-	TRBD2	TRBV11-3	TRBJ2-5
TGTGCCAGCAGCCAAGCGGTCCGGCCCGGGGAGCTGTTTTTT	CASSQAVRPGELFF	-	-	TRBV3-1	TRBJ2-2
TGTGCCAGCAGTTACCGGGACAGGGTACAAGAGACCCAGTACTTC	CASSYRDRVQETQYF	-	TRBD1	TRBV6-2/TRBV6-3	TRBJ2-5
TGTGCCAGCAGCTTTTATGGTCAGTACGAGCAGTACTTC	CASSFYGQYEQYF	few	-	TRBV5-5	TRBJ2-7
TGCAGTGCTAGAGGTGGGCAGGGAGCCTACAATGAGCAGTTCTTC	CSARGGQGAYNEQFF	few	-	TRBV20-1	TRBJ2-1